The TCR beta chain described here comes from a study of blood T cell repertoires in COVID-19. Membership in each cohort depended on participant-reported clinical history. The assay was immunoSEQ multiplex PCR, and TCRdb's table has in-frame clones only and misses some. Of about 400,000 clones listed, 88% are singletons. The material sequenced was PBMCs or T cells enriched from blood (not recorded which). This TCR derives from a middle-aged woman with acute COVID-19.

The CDR3 reads CATSDWASTNGEQFF. The DNA for the CDR3 is TGTGCCACCAGTGATTGGGCCTCAACCAACGGTGAGCAGTTCTTC. V is TRBV24-1 and J is TRBJ2-1; D is ambiguous. From germline, CDR1 is KGHDR and CDR2 SFDVKD. Trimming cost V 2 bases and J 9 bases, with 16 bases left between them. The CDR3 contains 15 residues.